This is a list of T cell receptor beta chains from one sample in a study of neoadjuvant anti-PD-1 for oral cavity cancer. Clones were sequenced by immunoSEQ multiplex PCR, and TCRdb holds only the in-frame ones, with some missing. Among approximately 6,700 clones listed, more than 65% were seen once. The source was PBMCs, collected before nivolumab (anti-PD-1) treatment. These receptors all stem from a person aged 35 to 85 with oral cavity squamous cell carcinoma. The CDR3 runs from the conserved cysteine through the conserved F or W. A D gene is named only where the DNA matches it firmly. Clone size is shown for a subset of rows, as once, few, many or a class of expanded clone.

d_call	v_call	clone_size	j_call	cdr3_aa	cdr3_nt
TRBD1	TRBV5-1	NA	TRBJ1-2	CASSLAGDRADGYTF	TGCGCCAGCAGCTTGGCGGGGGACAGGGCAGACGGCTACACCTTC
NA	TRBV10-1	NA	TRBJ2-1	CASSGAANEQFF	TGCGCCAGCAGTGGGGCGGCCAATGAGCAGTTCTTC
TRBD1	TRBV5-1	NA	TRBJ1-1	CASSLSGTGGLNTEAFF	TGCGCCAGCAGCTTATCCGGGACAGGGGGCCTGAACACTGAAGCTTTCTTT
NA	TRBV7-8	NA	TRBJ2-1	CASSLNPARNNEQFF	TGTGCCAGCAGCTTAAATCCGGCACGGAACAATGAGCAGTTCTTC
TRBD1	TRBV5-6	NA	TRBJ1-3	CASSGTGLIGNTIYF	TGTGCCAGCAGCGGGACAGGGCTGATTGGAAACACCATATATTTT
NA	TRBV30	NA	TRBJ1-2	CAWSTRQSYGYTF	TGTGCCTGGAGTACCCGACAGTCTTATGGCTACACCTTC
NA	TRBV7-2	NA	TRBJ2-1	CASSFQLTGYNEQFF	TGTGCCAGCAGCTTCCAGCTTACAGGGTACAATGAGCAGTTCTTC
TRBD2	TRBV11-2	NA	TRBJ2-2	CASSFAGGSNTGELFF	TGTGCCAGCAGCTTCGCGGGGGGATCGAACACCGGGGAGCTGTTTTTT
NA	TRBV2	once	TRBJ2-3	CASIPGRTTDTQYF	TGTGCCAGCATCCCGGGACGGACCACAGATACGCAGTATTTT
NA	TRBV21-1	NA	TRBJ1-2	CASSKLRPRDRGSGYTF	TGTGCCAGCAGCAAGTTGAGGCCCCGGGACAGGGGATCTGGCTACACCTTC
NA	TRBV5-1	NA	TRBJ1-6	CASSLNGGDNSPLHF	TGCGCCAGCAGCTTGAACGGTGGGGATAATTCACCCCTCCACTTT
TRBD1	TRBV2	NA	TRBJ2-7	CASTRPRGQGAIFYEQYF	TGTGCCAGCACCAGACCCCGAGGACAGGGGGCCATTTTCTACGAGCAGTACTTC
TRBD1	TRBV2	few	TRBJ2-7	CASLTGTGAYEQYF	TGTGCCAGCCTGACCGGGACAGGGGCCTACGAGCAGTACTTC
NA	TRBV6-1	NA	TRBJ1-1	CASSEGVVNTEAFF	TGTGCCAGCAGTGAAGGCGTGGTGAACACTGAAGCTTTCTTT
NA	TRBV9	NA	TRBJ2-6	CASSPTGRSSGANVLTF	TGTGCCAGCAGCCCAACGGGACGTAGCTCTGGGGCCAACGTCCTGACTTTC
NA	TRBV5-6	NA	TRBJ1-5	CASSLATGGQPQHF	TGTGCCAGCAGCTTGGCGACAGGAGGTCAGCCCCAGCATTTT
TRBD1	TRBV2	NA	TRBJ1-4	CASRGTGGLIEKLFF	TGTGCCAGCAGAGGAACAGGGGGGTTGATTGAAAAACTGTTTTTT
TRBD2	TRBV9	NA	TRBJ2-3	CASSAGGAYTDTQYF	TGTGCCAGCAGCGCGGGGGGAGCGTACACAGATACGCAGTATTTT
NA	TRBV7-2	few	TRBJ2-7	CASSSPAYEQYF	TGTGCCAGCAGCTCCCCGGCTTACGAGCAGTACTTC
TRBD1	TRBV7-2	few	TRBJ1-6	CASSPTEGQGINSPLHF	TGTGCCAGCAGCCCAACCGAGGGACAGGGGATTAATTCACCCCTCCACTTT
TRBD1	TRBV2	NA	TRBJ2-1	CASSRGGQGDNNEQFF	TGTGCCAGCAGCCGTGGGGGTCAGGGGGACAACAATGAGCAGTTCTTC
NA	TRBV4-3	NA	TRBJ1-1	CASSQDRGNTEAFF	TGCGCCAGCAGCCAAGATAGAGGGAACACTGAAGCTTTCTTT
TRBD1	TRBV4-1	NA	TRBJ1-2	CASSQVPGQGDFYGYTF	TGCGCCAGCAGCCAAGTTCCGGGACAGGGGGATTTCTATGGCTACACCTTC
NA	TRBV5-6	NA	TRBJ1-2	CASSLAAVPYYGYTF	TGTGCCAGCAGCTTGGCGGCCGTTCCTTACTATGGCTACACCTTC
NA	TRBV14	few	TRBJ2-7	CASSQRTVGSSYEQYF	TGTGCCAGCAGCCAAAGAACAGTGGGGAGCTCCTACGAGCAGTACTTC
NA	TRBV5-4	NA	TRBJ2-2	CASSLRRGVSYSGELFF	TGTGCCAGCAGCTTGAGGAGAGGGGTTAGTTATTCCGGGGAGCTGTTTTTT
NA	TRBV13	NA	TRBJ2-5	CASSLGPAEETQYF	TGTGCCAGCAGCTTAGGCCCTGCGGAAGAGACCCAGTACTTC
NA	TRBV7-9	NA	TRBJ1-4	CASSLSGEKLFF	TGTGCCAGCAGCTTATCCGGTGAAAAACTGTTTTTT
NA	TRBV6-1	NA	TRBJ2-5	CASSRGLEETQYF	TGTGCCAGCAGTCGTGGACTCGAGGAGACCCAGTACTTC
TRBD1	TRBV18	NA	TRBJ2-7	CASSPTEGANYYEQYF	TGTGCCAGCTCACCAACCGAGGGGGCCAACTACTACGAGCAGTACTTC
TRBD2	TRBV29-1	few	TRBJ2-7	CSVAGGSSYEQYF	TGCAGCGTTGCGGGGGGGAGCTCCTACGAGCAGTACTTC
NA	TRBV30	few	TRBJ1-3	CAWSDRVDTIYF	TGTGCCTGGAGTGACAGGGTGGACACCATATATTTT
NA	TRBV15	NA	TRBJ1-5	CATSRVVEQPQHF	TGTGCCACCAGCAGAGTTGTGGAGCAGCCCCAGCATTTT
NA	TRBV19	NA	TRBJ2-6	CASSRRRTVLSSGANVLTF	TGTGCCAGTAGTAGACGTCGGACTGTCCTTAGCTCTGGGGCCAACGTCCTGACTTTC
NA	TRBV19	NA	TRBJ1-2	CASSGDRRPLNYGYTF	TGTGCCAGTAGTGGCGACAGGCGCCCACTTAACTATGGCTACACCTTC
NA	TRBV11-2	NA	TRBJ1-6	CASSLEAGSYNSPLHF	TGTGCCAGCAGCTTAGAGGCAGGTTCCTATAATTCACCCCTCCACTTT
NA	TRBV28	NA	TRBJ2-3	CATEMITDTQYF	TGTGCCACCGAAATGATCACAGATACGCAGTATTTT
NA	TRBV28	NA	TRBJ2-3	CASRLTAFDTQYF	TGTGCCAGCAGGCTGACAGCTTTTGATACGCAGTATTTT
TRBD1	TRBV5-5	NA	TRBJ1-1	CASSRGQVVTEAFF	TGTGCCAGCAGCCGTGGACAGGTGGTAACTGAAGCTTTCTTT
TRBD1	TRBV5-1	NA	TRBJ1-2	CASRGTGDSRGYTF	TGCGCCAGCAGAGGGACAGGGGATAGTCGGGGCTACACCTTC
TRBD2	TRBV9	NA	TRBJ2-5	CASSVTGRVQETQYF	TGTGCCAGCAGCGTAACTGGGAGGGTACAAGAGACCCAGTACTTC
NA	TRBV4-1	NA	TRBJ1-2	CASSQRWGGVYGYTF	TGCGCCAGCAGCCAAAGATGGGGGGGGGTCTATGGCTACACCTTC
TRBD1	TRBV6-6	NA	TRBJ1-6	CASSMGQDNSPLHF	TGTGCCAGCAGTATGGGACAGGATAATTCACCCCTCCACTTT
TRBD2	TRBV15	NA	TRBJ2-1	CATSRGTPGLAHEQFF	TGTGCCACCAGCAGAGGAACTCCGGGACTAGCACATGAGCAGTTCTTC
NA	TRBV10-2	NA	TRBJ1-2	CASSESTQNYGYTF	TGCGCCAGCAGTGAGTCCACCCAGAACTATGGCTACACCTTC
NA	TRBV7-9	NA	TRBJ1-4	CASSYLIEKLFF	TGTGCCAGCAGCTACCTAATTGAAAAACTGTTTTTT
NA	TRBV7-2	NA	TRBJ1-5	CASSLFQGQGWQPQHF	TGTGCCAGCAGCTTATTCCAAGGGCAGGGTTGGCAACCCCAGCATTTT
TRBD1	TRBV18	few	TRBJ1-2	CASSLNSGTGITYGYTF	TGTGCCAGCTCACTCAACTCCGGGACAGGGATTACCTATGGCTACACCTTC
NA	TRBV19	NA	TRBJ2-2	CASRDKNTGELFF	TGTGCCAGTAGGGACAAGAACACCGGGGAGCTGTTTTTT
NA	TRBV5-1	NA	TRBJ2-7	CASSLEYEQYF	TGCGCCAGCAGCTTGGAGTACGAGCAGTACTTC
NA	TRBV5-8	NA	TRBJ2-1	CASSGSYNEQFF	TGTGCCAGCAGCGGAAGTTACAATGAGCAGTTCTTC
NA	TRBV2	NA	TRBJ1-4	CASREGNEKLFF	TGTGCCAGCAGGGAAGGGAATGAAAAACTGTTTTTT